This entry lists 21 T cell receptor beta chains sequenced from one sample in a study of early T cells in non-severe SARS-CoV-2 infection. TCRdb reprocessed the 5' RACE reads with MiXCR, giving one entry per CDR3 protein. Among 76,000 or so distinct CDR3 sequences, 10% to 12% were seen once, and the ten largest hold 4.7%. The specimen was whole blood. These receptors all come from an adult who was a healthcare worker with PCR-confirmed SARS-CoV-2 infection or an uninfected control (not recorded which).

Note on this clonotype: The junction differs from germline at one of its ends, possibly a read error. V gene TRBV6-1 combines with J gene TRBJ2-7; TRBD1 matches 12 bases. The germline V gene encodes CDR1 MNHNS and CDR2 SASEGT. This CDR3 has 11 residues. CDR3 DNA: TGTGCCAGCAGTGAACCGGGACAGGGGGCCTTC. Translating it yields CASSEPGQGAF.

This clonotype was seen at least ten times. V is TRBV11-2 and J is TRBJ2-2; D is uncertain. In germline, CDR1 is SGHAT, CDR2 FQNNGV. V was pared by 8 bases and J by 4 bases, with 8 bases between. The CDR3 is 12 residues long. In nucleotides, the CDR3 is TGTGCCAGCGGACGATTCACCGGGGAGCTGTTTTTT. Protein product: CASGRFTGELFF.

This clonotype was counted between two and nine times. The V gene is TRBV6-6, the J gene TRBJ1-5; no clear D gene. CDR1 and CDR2 from the germline V gene are MNHNY and SVGAGI (reference sequence). The CDR3 is 15 amino acids. The V end was cut by 2 bases, the J end by 0 bases, with 8 bases between. In DNA form, the CDR3 reads TGTGCCAGCAGTTACCCTGACGTTAGCAATCAGCCCCAGCATTTT. As protein: CASSYPDVSNQPQHF.

This clonotype showed up just a few times. This chain uses TRBV20-1 with TRBJ2-3, with 10 bases lining up with TRBD2. This CDR3 has 14 residues. Germline CDR1 DFQATT, CDR2 SNEGSKA (reference sequence). The V and J ends lost 5 bases and 5 bases, in that order; junction bases with no gene match: 7. In DNA form, the CDR3 reads TGCAGTGCTTGTCTAGCGGGGGAAAGAGATACGCAGTATTTT. Its protein product is CSACLAGERDTQYF.

The chain joins TRBV19 to TRBJ1-6, with a weak D call TRBD1 (6 bases). In germline, CDR1 is LNHDA, CDR2 SQIVND (reference sequence). This CDR3 region has 15 residues. Trimming took off 5 bases at V and 3 bases at J, with 11 bases between the two ends. CDR3 loop: CASSLGGFYNSPLHF. As DNA, the CDR3 is TGTGCCAGTAGTCTCGGGGGCTTCTATAATTCACCCCTCCACTTT.

This clonotype was observed a handful of times. The V gene is TRBV5-1, the J gene TRBJ2-3, with D maybe TRBD2 (6 bases). Germline CDR1 reads SGHRS; CDR2 reads YFSETQ. Trimming took off 4 bases at V and 0 bases at J, with 15 bases between the two ends. This CDR3 is built from 16 residues. The CDR3: CASSLSSRGSTDTQYF. The CDR3 DNA sequence: TGCGCCAGCAGCCTCTCGTCCCGGGGGAGCACAGATACGCAGTATTTT. The full variable domain, completed using reference TRBV5-1 and TRBJ2-3, is KAGVTQTPRYLIKTRGQQVTLSCSPISGHRSVSWYQQTPGQGLQFLFEYFSETQRNKGNFPGRFSGRQFSNSRSEMNVSTLELGDSALYLCASSLSSRGSTDTQYFGPGTRLTVL.

The chain carries TRBV4-3 and TRBJ1-1; 7 bases agree with TRBD1. The CDR3 runs to 15 residues. CDR1 and CDR2 from the germline V gene are LGHNA and YSLEER. The junction had 3 bases not matched to a gene; V was cut back by 0 bases and J by 2 bases. The chain's CDR3 is CASSQDAGGNTEAFF. The CDR3 region has the DNA TGCGCCAGCAGCCAAGATGCAGGGGGAAACACTGAAGCTTTCTTT.

A word on this clonotype: Relative to the germline gene, one junction end is altered; a read error may explain this. V and J are TRBV7-7 and TRBJ2-7; 8 bases line up with TRBD1. This CDR3 is built from 14 residues. Per germline, CDR1 SSHAT and CDR2 FNYEAQ (reference sequence). CDR3 DNA sequence: TGTGTCAGCAGCCCTAAGACAGGGGACCACGAGCAGTACTTC. It specifies CVSSPKTGDHEQYF.

The chain employs TRBV20-1 and TRBJ2-7; D remains ambiguous. The germline gives CDR1 DFQATT, CDR2 SNEGSKA (reference sequence). There are 12 residues in the CDR3. V lost 6 bases, J lost 6 bases, and 15 bases lay in between. The DNA of the CDR3 is TGCAGTGCCCTCCCCGGGTGGGGCGAGCAGTACTTC. It specifies CSALPGWGEQYF.

The table lists this clonotype with a few counts. The rearrangement uses TRBV7-8 and TRBJ2-3; 11 positions match TRBD2. CDR3 length: 18 amino acids. Germline trimming cut 6 bases from V and 1 base from J; bases unmatched to any gene: 12. Germline CDR1 is SGHVS and CDR2 is FQNEAQ. CDR3 sequence (DNA): TGTGCCAGCAGTCTACTAGCGGGGGCCTACTCGGGCACAGATACGCAGTATTTT. Its translation is CASSLLAGAYSGTDTQYF.

This chain uses TRBV21-1 with TRBJ1-2; the listed D gene, TRBD1, was not tested against the DNA. TRBV21-1 is recorded as a pseudogene. This CDR3 is built from 11 residues. The CDR3 region is CASSTRGLHAF. The CDR3 DNA reads TGTGCCAGCAGCACCCGGGGACTCCACGCCTTC.

The chain links TRBV7-9 to TRBJ1-2, with D uncertain. In germline, CDR1 is SEHNR, CDR2 FQNEAQ (reference sequence). V shed 1 base and J shed 6 bases, with 12 bases lying between them. The CDR3 loop spans 14 amino acids. The CDR3: CASSLEWGVHGYTF. The CDR3 coding sequence is TGTGCCAGCAGCTTAGAATGGGGTGTTCATGGCTACACCTTC.

For this clonotype: A much larger clone sits a single nucleotide away, making a read error possible. The chain couples TRBV4-1 to TRBJ1-1; D gene uncertain. The germline gives CDR1 MGHRA, CDR2 YSYEKL. This CDR3 comprises 16 residues. V was cut by 1 base and J by 1 base, with 13 bases left in between. As DNA, the CDR3 is TGCGCCAGCAGCCAAGTTAGTAGGCACCCGAACACTGAAGCTTTCTTT. Translation: CASSQVSRHPNTEAFF.

The chain combines TRBV2 with TRBJ2-3, with D hard to call. Germline V gives CDR1 SNHLY, CDR2 FYNNEI. The CDR3 spans 13 residues. The V gene lost 4 bases and the J gene lost 2 bases, with 7 bases spanning the gap. The DNA for the CDR3 is TGTGCCAGCAGTGTCGCCCCCACAGATACGCAGTATTTT. Its protein is CASSVAPTDTQYF.

This clonotype was observed many times. This sequence joins TRBV7-8 and TRBJ2-5; 10 bases fit TRBD2. This CDR3 is 15 amino acids long. Germline values: CDR1 SGHVS, CDR2 FQNEAQ. V shed 5 bases, J shed 4 bases, and the junction held 7 bases outside the gene matches. As DNA, the CDR3 is TGTGCCAGCAGCCCCAATCCTAGCGGGGGAGAGACCCAGTACTTC. It is translated as CASSPNPSGGETQYF.

This sequence joins TRBV20-1 and TRBJ1-5; D perhaps matches TRBD1 (5 bases). The CDR3 runs 12 residues. V shed 7 bases and J shed 6 bases, with 13 bases lying between them. The germline V gene encodes CDR1 DFQATT and CDR2 SNEGSKA (reference sequence). CDR3 bases: TGCAGTGACTACCAGGGAGGTCAGCCCCAGCATTTT. It encodes CSDYQGGQPQHF.

The sample holds a few counts of this clonotype. The chain carries TRBV5-1 and TRBJ1-5; D unresolved. Germline V gives CDR1 SGHRS, CDR2 YFSETQ. V lost 0 bases, J lost 5 bases, and 9 bases lay in between. The CDR3 runs 14 residues. The CDR3: CASSLAGSDQPQHF. The CDR3 DNA is TGCGCCAGCAGCTTGGCAGGTTCCGATCAGCCCCAGCATTTT.

In this sample, this clonotype turned up a few times. The genes are TRBV7-9 and TRBJ2-7; 7 positions match TRBD2. The CDR3 covers 14 residues. The germline gives CDR1 SEHNR, CDR2 FQNEAQ (reference sequence). Trimming removed 1 base from V and 3 bases from J; junction bases left unmatched: 3. The chain's CDR3 is CASSLGSGVYEQYF. The CDR3 DNA is TGTGCCAGCAGCTTAGGGAGCGGGGTCTACGAGCAGTACTTC.

The J gene is TRBJ2-1, the V gene TRBV20-1, with 10 bases that match TRBD2. Trimming at V came to 5 bases and at J to 8 bases, leaving 12 bases not matched to a gene. CDR3 length: 15 amino acids. CDR1 and CDR2 (germline): DFQATT, SNEGSKA (reference sequence). The CDR3 nucleotides read TGCAGTGCTCCTGAGGCTAGCGGGGGTGAGGATGAGCAGTTCTTC. This codes for CSAPEASGGEDEQFF.

This clonotype was recorded many times. CDR3 sequence reads: CSAPTRANTEAFF. The DNA for the CDR3 is TGCAGTGCTCCTACCAGGGCGAACACTGAAGCTTTCTTT. The J gene is TRBJ1-1, the V gene TRBV20-1, with D possibly TRBD1 on 5 matching bases. Trimming pared 5 bases from V and 1 base from J, leaving 11 bases between. Looked up from germline, CDR1 is DFQATT and CDR2 is SNEGSKA (reference sequence). The CDR3 spans 13 residues.

Many counts were recorded for this clonotype. The CDR3 region is CSARAGTGVWNSPLHF. Written as DNA, the CDR3 is TGCAGTGCTAGAGCCGGGACAGGGGTATGGAATTCACCCCTCCACTTT. The rearrangement joins TRBV20-1 to TRBJ1-6; 10 bases match TRBD1. Germline V gene sequence: CDR1 DFQATT, CDR2 SNEGSKA (reference sequence). The CDR3 is 16 residues long. V lost 1 base to trimming and J lost 7 bases; unmatched junction nucleotides: 7.